This T cell receptor (beta chain) was retrieved from a study of T cell responses to AZD1222 COVID-19 vaccine. Turning to the study itself: Pooling of second doses given at about 4 or about 12 weeks was done. General observations from the study: All repertoire sampling was performed exclusively after the peak T cell response. Spike-specific TCR repertoires showed rising breadth and depth after two AZD1222 doses.

A note on this clone: The antigen is undetermined.

Only in-frame clones appear in the TCRdb table, and some are missing; sequencing was by immunoSEQ multiplex PCR. Found here are approximately 100,000 clones, approximately 90% of them singletons; the top ten hold 18%. V was pared by 9 bases and J by 8 bases, with 2 bases of the junction left unmatched. CDR1 LGHDT and CDR2 YNNKEL come from the germline V gene (reference sequence). The length of the CDR3 is 10 residues. The sequenced sample was peripheral blood, obtained on day 0 of AZD1222 vaccination. V gene TRBV3-1 (or the pseudogene TRBV3-2) combines with J gene TRBJ1-1, with 8 bases matching TRBD1. This TCR derives from an adult in good health. The CDR3 region is CASQGAEAFF. DNA of the CDR3: TGTGCCAGTCAGGGGGCAGAAGCTTTCTTT.